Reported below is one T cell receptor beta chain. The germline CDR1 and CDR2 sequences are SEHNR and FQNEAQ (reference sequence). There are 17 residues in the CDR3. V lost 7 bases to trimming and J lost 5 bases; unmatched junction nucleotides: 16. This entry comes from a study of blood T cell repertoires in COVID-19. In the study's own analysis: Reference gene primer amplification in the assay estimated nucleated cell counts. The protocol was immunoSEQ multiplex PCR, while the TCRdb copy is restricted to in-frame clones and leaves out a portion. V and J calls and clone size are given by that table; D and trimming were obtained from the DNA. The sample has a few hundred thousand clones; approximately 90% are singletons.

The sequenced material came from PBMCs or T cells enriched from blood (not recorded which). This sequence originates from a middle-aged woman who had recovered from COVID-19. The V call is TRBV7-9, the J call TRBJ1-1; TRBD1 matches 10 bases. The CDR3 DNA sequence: TGTGCCAGCACCAAAATAAGGTCAGGGACAGGGGCGACTGAAGCTTTCTTT. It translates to CASTKIRSGTGATEAFF.